The 26 T cell receptor beta chains in this list originate from one sample, sequenced in a study of graft-versus-host responses after intestinal transplantation. Their cognate antigens are unknown. Assay: immunoSEQ multiplex PCR; the TCRdb copy retains only in-frame clones and omits some. This sample has 38,000 or so clones, with 90% to 95% found just once. Here the sequenced sample was unstimulated CD8+ T cells sorted from spleen or lymph node cells, taken before transplant. Receptors were obtained from a human donor who was the organ donor for an intestinal transplant.

The chain carries TRBV19 and TRBJ2-2, with 7 nucleotides matching TRBD1. Germline-derived CDR1 and CDR2 are LNHDA and SQIVND (reference sequence). The CDR3 covers 15 residues. The V gene end was trimmed by 10 bases and the J gene end by 4 bases; junction bases not matched to a gene: 12. The CDR3 nucleotides are TGTGCCACTAAGATAGGGGGCGCAGGCACCGGGGAGCTGTTTTTT. It translates to CATKIGGAGTGELFF. The full variable domain, its missing parts supplied by reference TRBV19 and TRBJ2-2, is DGGITQSPKYLFRKEGQNVTLSCEQNLNHDAMYWYRQDPGQGLRLIYYSQIVNDFQKGDIAEGYSVSREKKESFPLTVTSAQKNPTAFYLCATKIGGAGTGELFFGEGSRLTVL.

The J gene is TRBJ2-6, the V gene TRBV4-3, with D perhaps matching TRBD2 (6 bases). The CDR3 runs 16 residues. Looked up from germline, CDR1 is LGHNA and CDR2 is YSLEER. V shed 0 bases and J shed 0 bases, with 6 bases lying between them. Here the CDR3 reads CASSQEEGSGANVLTF. The CDR3 DNA sequence: TGCGCCAGCAGCCAAGAGGAGGGCTCTGGGGCCAACGTCCTGACTTTC.

This chain uses TRBV19 with TRBJ2-2; D is unclear. The CDR3 has 14 amino acids. Germline-derived CDR1 and CDR2 are LNHDA and SQIVND (reference sequence). Trimming stripped 2 bases from V and 0 bases from J, with 4 bases between. The CDR3 nucleotides read TGTGCCAGTAGTATATTACCGAACACCGGGGAGCTGTTTTTT. Encoded protein: CASSILPNTGELFF.

This clone is a singleton in its sample. V and J are TRBV11-2 and TRBJ2-7; tentative D call: TRBD2 (5 bases). The V and J ends lost 3 bases and 1 base respectively, with 13 bases between them. The CDR3 sequence is 15 residues long. In germline, CDR1 is SGHAT, CDR2 FQNNGV. The CDR3 region has the DNA TGTGCCAGCAGCTTCTACACCGGGATTTCCTACGAGCAGTACTTC. Amino acids: CASSFYTGISYEQYF.

The chain employs TRBV30 and TRBJ2-7; 8 nucleotides line up with TRBD1. The CDR3 sequence is 13 residues long. Germline values: CDR1 GTSNPN, CDR2 SVGIG (reference sequence). V lost 4 bases to trimming and J lost 4 bases; unmatched junction nucleotides: 6. The CDR3 DNA reads as TGTGCCTGGACGGGACAGGCGTTGTACGAGCAGTACTTC. Its translation is CAWTGQALYEQYF.

This sequence joins TRBV19 and TRBJ2-3; D possibly corresponds to TRBD1 (6 bases). V lost 6 bases and J lost 5, with 9 bases in between. The germline V gene has CDR1 LNHDA and CDR2 SQIVND (reference sequence). The CDR3 loop spans 12 amino acids. The CDR3 sequence: CASRQGVDTQYF. CDR3 nucleotide sequence: TGTGCCAGTAGACAGGGAGTAGATACGCAGTATTTT.

The chain recombines TRBV4-1 with TRBJ2-3; TRBD1 matches 10 bases. CDR1 and CDR2 (germline): MGHRA, YSYEKL. J lost 3 bases, V lost 0 bases, and 0 bases had no gene match. This CDR3 contains 15 residues. This CDR3 is CASSQEGQGTDTQYF. Here the CDR3 DNA reads TGCGCCAGCAGCCAAGAGGGACAGGGGACAGATACGCAGTATTTT.

The CDR3 spells CASSLERDGGDDNQPQHF. The CDR3 DNA reads TGTGCCAGCAGCTTAGAGAGGGACGGGGGGGATGACAATCAGCCCCAGCATTTT. J is TRBJ1-5 and V is TRBV7-2; weak D call: TRBD1 (5 bases). The V gene lost 1 base and the J gene lost 3 bases, with 19 bases spanning the gap. The CDR3 runs 18 residues. CDR1 is SGHTA, CDR2 FQGNSA, per germline. Variable domain in full (rest from reference TRBV7-2 and TRBJ1-5): GAGVSQSPSNKVTEKGKDVELRCDPISGHTALYWYRQSLGQGLEFLIYFQGNSAPDKSGLPSDRFSAERTGGSVSTLTIQRTQQEDSAVYLCASSLERDGGDDNQPQHFGDGTRLSIL.

This clone was counted a single time. The V gene is TRBV27, the J gene TRBJ2-1; unclear D gene. The germline V gene encodes CDR1 MNHEY and CDR2 SMNVEV (reference sequence). Trimming stripped 3 bases from V and 1 base from J, with 7 bases between. The CDR3 consists of 14 residues. This CDR3 reads CASSLAGSYNEQFF. CDR3 bases: TGTGCCAGCAGTTTGGCAGGATCCTACAATGAGCAGTTCTTC.

This rearrangement joins TRBV6-1 to TRBJ2-3; 11 positions match TRBD2. The germline CDR1 and CDR2 sequences are MNHNS and SASEGT. Losses at the gene ends were 5 bases for V and 4 bases for J; bases not matched to a gene: 5. This CDR3 has 15 residues. The CDR3 region has the DNA TGTGCCAGCAGTTTTAGCGGGGGGGCGGCAGATACGCAGTATTTT. Residues: CASSFSGGAADTQYF.

The rearrangement links TRBV5-1 to TRBJ2-1; the match to TRBD2 covers 8 bases. This CDR3 is built from 15 residues. Looked up from germline, CDR1 is SGHRS and CDR2 is YFSETQ. The junction had 4 bases not matched to a gene; V was cut back by 0 bases and J by 5 bases. CDR3: CASSLGGGSNNEQFF. The CDR3 DNA sequence: TGCGCCAGCAGCTTGGGCGGGGGGTCGAACAATGAGCAGTTCTTC.

In this sample, this clone turned up once. The V gene is TRBV19, the J gene TRBJ2-3; D is possibly TRBD1 or TRBD2 (5 bases each). The length of the CDR3 is 18 residues. Germline values: CDR1 LNHDA, CDR2 SQIVND (reference sequence). V lost 6 bases, J lost 2 bases, and 24 bases lay in between. In nucleotides, the CDR3 is TGTGCCAGTAGATCCAGCCTCGGGGCCCTCCCCACCACAGATACGCAGTATTTT. This gives the protein CASRSSLGALPTTDTQYF.

This rearrangement joins TRBV12-5 to TRBJ1-4; TRBD1 might be the D (5 bases). Looked up from germline, CDR1 is LGHNT and CDR2 is FRNRAP. V was pared by 2 bases and J by 0 bases, with 16 bases between. This CDR3 is built from 18 residues. In nucleotides, the CDR3 is TGTGCTAGTGGTTTGTTGCCAGGGAAGGATTCAACTAATGAAAAACTGTTTTTT. It is translated as CASGLLPGKDSTNEKLFF.

The CDR3 region has the DNA TGCGCCAGCAGCCAGACCCAGGGACAGATCTACGAGCAGTACTTC. Its protein is CASSQTQGQIYEQYF. This sequence joins TRBV4-1 and TRBJ2-7, with 7 positions matching TRBD1. The CDR3 is 15 residues long. Germline V gives CDR1 MGHRA, CDR2 YSYEKL. V dropped 3 bases and J dropped 3; count of bases not matched to a gene: 8.

V is TRBV10-3 and J is TRBJ1-4; 10 bases are a match to TRBD1. The CDR3 spans 22 residues. The V gene's germline CDR1 is ENHRY and CDR2 SYGVKD. V was clipped by 7 bases and J by 0 bases; unmatched bases: 23. This chain's CDR3 is CAITFRCAFPGTGESTNEKLFF. In nucleotides, the CDR3 is TGTGCCATCACCTTCAGGTGTGCTTTTCCCGGGACAGGGGAGTCAACTAATGAAAAACTGTTTTTT.

V usage is TRBV5-6 and J usage is TRBJ1-2; D perhaps matches TRBD1 (5 bases). Germline lookup yields CDR1 SGHDT and CDR2 YYEEEE. This CDR3 comprises 14 residues. V was clipped by 3 bases and J by 3 bases, with 12 bases between them. The CDR3, as DNA: TGTGCCAGCAGCTCCGGGACGGACCACTATGGCTACACCTTC. Translated: CASSSGTDHYGYTF.

The chain joins TRBV4-2 to TRBJ1-1, with D uncertain. Trimming stripped 0 bases from V and 3 bases from J, with 11 bases between. The CDR3 covers 15 residues. CDR1 is LGHNA and CDR2 is YNFKEQ in the germline V gene. CDR3 coding DNA: TGTGCCAGCAGCCAAGATGTAGGGTGGTACACTGAAGCTTTCTTT. As protein: CASSQDVGWYTEAFF.

V and J are TRBV19 and TRBJ1-3; no definite D call. V was trimmed by 3 bases and J by 4 bases, leaving 1 base between them. Germline CDR1 and CDR2: LNHDA and SQIVND (reference sequence). CDR3 size: 11 residues. DNA of the CDR3: TGTGCCAGTAGTATGGGAAACACCATATATTTT. Translated, it gives CASSMGNTIYF.

This clone appeared once. The chain recombines TRBV2 with TRBJ2-1; 11 bases line up with TRBD2. J was trimmed by 6 bases and V by 6 bases; bases with no gene match: 7. Germline values: CDR1 SNHLY, CDR2 FYNNEI. The length of the CDR3 is 15 residues. CDR3 in amino acids: CASRQYSGGANEQFF. Written as DNA, the CDR3 is TGTGCCAGCAGACAATATAGCGGGGGGGCCAATGAGCAGTTCTTC. Full variable domain (missing parts from reference TRBV2 and TRBJ2-1): EPEVTQTPSHQVTQMGQEVILRCVPISNHLYFYWYRQILGQKVEFLVSFYNNEISEKSEIFDDQFSVERPDGSNFTLKIRSTKLEDSAMYFCASRQYSGGANEQFFGPGTRLTVL.

The J gene is TRBJ1-4, the V gene TRBV4-1; 8 bases line up with TRBD1. Germline lookup yields CDR1 MGHRA and CDR2 YSYEKL. The CDR3 extends over 14 amino acids. Germline trimming cut 3 bases from V and 4 bases from J; bases unmatched to any gene: 1. CDR3 sequence: CASSQGQDNEKLFF. For the CDR3, the DNA is TGCGCCAGCAGCCAGGGACAGGATAATGAAAAACTGTTTTTT.

The chain is built from TRBV18 and TRBJ2-1; 10 bases agree with TRBD2. Germline-derived CDR1 and CDR2 are KGHSH and LQKENI. The CDR3 runs 16 residues. The V gene end was trimmed by 4 bases and the J gene end by 7 bases; junction bases not matched to a gene: 10. The CDR3 DNA reads TGTGCCAGCTCACACGAAGCGGGGGGGCTCCCAAATGAGCAGTTCTTC. Amino acid sequence: CASSHEAGGLPNEQFF.

This clone showed up just once. The chain joins TRBV27 to TRBJ1-4; D remains ambiguous. V lost 4 bases, J lost 4 bases, and 13 bases lay in between. The CDR3 is 15 amino acids. From germline, CDR1 is MNHEY and CDR2 SMNVEV (reference sequence). CDR3 in DNA: TGTGCCAGCAGTTCCCAAGACGGATTTAATGAAAAACTGTTTTTT. Translating gives CASSSQDGFNEKLFF.

This chain joins TRBV6-1 and TRBJ1-5; D unclear. Germline V gene lookup returns CDR1 MNHNS and CDR2 SASEGT. Trimming stripped 3 bases from V and 4 bases from J, with 10 bases between. The CDR3 sequence is 14 residues long. CDR3 DNA: TGTGCCAGCAGTGACCCGGACCCGAATCAGCCCCAGCATTTT. Residues: CASSDPDPNQPQHF.

This chain joins TRBV2 and TRBJ2-7; D remains ambiguous. CDR1 is SNHLY, CDR2 FYNNEI, per germline. The CDR3 is made up of 15 amino acids. V was shortened by 7 bases and J by 0 bases, with 16 bases between the two germline ends. CDR3 residues: CASTGPDIYSYEQYF. The CDR3 nucleotides are TGTGCCAGCACCGGACCCGACATCTACTCCTACGAGCAGTACTTC.

CDR3 sequence reads: CASHEAAFSGEQFF. The DNA of the CDR3 is TGTGCCAGCCACGAGGCCGCCTTCAGTGGTGAGCAGTTCTTC. The rearrangement uses TRBV13 and TRBJ2-1; D is ambiguous. Deletions cut 8 bases from V and 9 bases from J, with 20 bases between. Germline assignment: CDR1 PRHDT and CDR2 FYEKMQ (reference sequence). CDR3 length: 14 residues. Variable domain in full (rest from reference TRBV13 and TRBJ2-1): AAGVIQSPRHLIKEKRETATLKCYPIPRHDTVYWYQQGPGQDPQFLISFYEKMQSDKGSIPDRFSAQQFSDYHSELNMSSLELGDSALYFCASHEAAFSGEQFFGPGTRLTVL.

The chain has TRBV11-2 and TRBJ2-7; the D gene is possibly TRBD1 (5 bases). Germline CDR1 SGHAT, CDR2 FQNNGV. The CDR3 loop spans 18 amino acids. The germline V and J ends were trimmed by 1 base and 2 bases, with 21 bases remaining between them. The CDR3 protein is CASSLVSLFRGLTYEQYF. As DNA, the CDR3 is TGTGCCAGCAGCTTAGTTTCCCTTTTTAGGGGCTTAACCTACGAGCAGTACTTC.